This TCR beta chain was captured in a study of beta chain features in type 1 diabetes listed by TCRdb under 2018. Concerning the study at large: No differences in mean age, gender distribution, total cell number or subset yield were found between patients and healthy donors. A total of about 110 million sorted cells were examined across all samples, and the number of cells per subset was strongly correlated with RNA yield. In the study, recently diagnosed type 1 diabetes patients and matched healthy donors were compared on the TCRB repertoires of their sorted circulating CD4+ T cell subsets. Whereas all 28 donors provided naive and central memory subsets, regulatory and stem cell-like memory subsets were isolated from just 8 patients and roughly eight healthy donors.

From each donor, a single peripheral blood sample of 90 to 150 mL on average was drawn into heparinised tubes. A BD FACSAria II and a panel including CD45RO, CCR7, CD25, CD127, CD95 and CD27 were used to sort naive, central memory, regulatory and stem cell-like memory CD4+ T cells. All sorted populations exceeded 98% purity. PBMCs were separated immediately by Lymphoprep density gradient centrifugation and were stained directly, without being cultured. Samples were stained and sorted in pairs, with one healthy donor and one patient per experiment, so that batch effects were minimized. The entire isolated RNA was reverse transcribed using the High Capacity cDNA Reverse Transcription Kit, and thus expressed TCRB transcripts were sequenced. Naive, central memory and regulatory T cell samples underwent deep immunoSEQ sequencing, averaging around 3.7 million total reads per sample. Sorted cells were lysed in RLT buffer and RNA was extracted with DNase-treated RNeasy Micro or Mini kits, depending on cell number. To prevent cross-contamination, every cell subset was processed on its own, while patient and healthy donor samples were processed together. TCRB sequences were amplified from cDNA with the immunoSEQ multiplex PCR, producing 87-bp fragments spanning the CDR3 region. Amplicons were sequenced on the Illumina HiSeq platform. The study's own analysis went as follows. Synthetic template baselines were used to correct PCR bias computationally, reads within Hamming distance 2 were collapsed together, and singletons that could not be merged were discarded. Reads were aligned to IMGT to assign V, D and J genes, CDR3 length, and insertions or deletions at six rearrangement sites. Within each subset, clonotype counts were normalized to the number of sorted cells before true diversity and Gini coefficients were calculated with the tcR R package. The overlap coefficient, calculated on TCRB nucleotide sequences, was used to measure repertoire sharing. The immuneACCESS repertoire file appears here via TCRdb, limited to in-frame rearrangements. These files lack a portion of the clones; in checked studies, under half of the deficit traces to unresolved V genes, and the cause of the others is not known. The V and J calls and clone size were taken over from that table, and D and trimming were inferred from the DNA. This sample is represented by 200,000 to 250,000 clones; 27% of them were singletons. The ten biggest clones cover around 4% of the sample.

Findings and caveats that apply to the study as a whole: Because cDNA was sequenced instead of genomic DNA, highly expressing activated cells could be over-represented, though the groups showed no difference in activation or CD3 levels. The naive, central memory and regulatory TCRB repertoires appeared to resemble one another more closely among patients than among healthy donors. A moderate but significant shortening of TCRB CDR3 length was observed in type 1 diabetes patients in all four CD4+ subsets. Fewer insertions and more nucleotide deletions at VDJ recombination sites were observed in patients with type 1 diabetes, implying thymic rearrangement abnormalities. Shorter templates might have been favored by PCR, but patient and control samples were amplified and corrected together, so both groups would have been affected equally by any skew. Only small numbers of individuals were included in the HLA sub-analyses, which left unresolved whether HLA type had any influence on TCRB rearrangement.

This clone was counted ten times or more. Its binding antigen is unknown. No quality values exist for individual bases; no much larger clone is one base distant. The clonotype originates from a young man in good health. The sequencing input was central memory CD4+ T cells from blood.

The DNA sequence is as follows: TGTGCCAGCACCCAGAGACTAGCGGGAGGAATGTTCTTC. This gives the protein CASTQRLAGGMFF. The chain joins TRBV28 to TRBJ2-1; 13 middle bases align to TRBD2. Based on the germline V gene, the CDR1 and CDR2 sequences are MDHEN and SYDVKM. Ends trimmed: V by 7 bases, J by 15 bases; bases unmatched to a gene: 9. Counted from cysteine to phenylalanine, this CDR3 has 13 amino acids. Only the CDR3 DNA is retained, 39 bases long and in frame from the first base.